The sequence of this TCR beta chain was determined in a study of blood T cell repertoires in COVID-19. Study-level background: Specimens from acute and convalescent COVID-19 originated in the United States, Italy and Spain. PBMCs, B-cell-depleted T cells, or T cells provided the cDNA or gDNA that made up the material.

Trimming pared 0 bases from V and 1 base from J, leaving 11 bases between. Per germline, CDR1 SGHDT and CDR2 YYEEEE. The CDR3 runs to 15 residues. As handled by the study authors: Amplification with reference gene primers provided the estimates of nucleated cell counts. The assay was immunoSEQ multiplex PCR, and TCRdb's table has in-frame clones only and misses some. That table supplies the V and J calls and clone size; D and trimming were determined from the DNA. Here the sample spans about 87,000 clones, around 86% being singletons. This clone was seen once. This receptor was obtained from a man in his forties or fifties with acute or convalescent COVID-19. The sequenced material came from peripheral blood. This chain joins TRBV5-6 and TRBJ2-7, with D unresolved. The CDR3 DNA reads as TGTGCCAGCAGCTTGGATTTAGACTTTTCCTACGAGCAGTACTTC. Amino acids: CASSLDLDFSYEQYF. The full variable domain, completed using reference TRBV5-6 and TRBJ2-7, is DAGVTQSPTHLIKTRGQQVTLRCSPKSGHDTVSWYQQALGQGPQFIFQYYEEEERQRGNFPDRFSGHQFPNYSSELNVNALLLGDSALYLCASSLDLDFSYEQYFGPGTRLTVT.